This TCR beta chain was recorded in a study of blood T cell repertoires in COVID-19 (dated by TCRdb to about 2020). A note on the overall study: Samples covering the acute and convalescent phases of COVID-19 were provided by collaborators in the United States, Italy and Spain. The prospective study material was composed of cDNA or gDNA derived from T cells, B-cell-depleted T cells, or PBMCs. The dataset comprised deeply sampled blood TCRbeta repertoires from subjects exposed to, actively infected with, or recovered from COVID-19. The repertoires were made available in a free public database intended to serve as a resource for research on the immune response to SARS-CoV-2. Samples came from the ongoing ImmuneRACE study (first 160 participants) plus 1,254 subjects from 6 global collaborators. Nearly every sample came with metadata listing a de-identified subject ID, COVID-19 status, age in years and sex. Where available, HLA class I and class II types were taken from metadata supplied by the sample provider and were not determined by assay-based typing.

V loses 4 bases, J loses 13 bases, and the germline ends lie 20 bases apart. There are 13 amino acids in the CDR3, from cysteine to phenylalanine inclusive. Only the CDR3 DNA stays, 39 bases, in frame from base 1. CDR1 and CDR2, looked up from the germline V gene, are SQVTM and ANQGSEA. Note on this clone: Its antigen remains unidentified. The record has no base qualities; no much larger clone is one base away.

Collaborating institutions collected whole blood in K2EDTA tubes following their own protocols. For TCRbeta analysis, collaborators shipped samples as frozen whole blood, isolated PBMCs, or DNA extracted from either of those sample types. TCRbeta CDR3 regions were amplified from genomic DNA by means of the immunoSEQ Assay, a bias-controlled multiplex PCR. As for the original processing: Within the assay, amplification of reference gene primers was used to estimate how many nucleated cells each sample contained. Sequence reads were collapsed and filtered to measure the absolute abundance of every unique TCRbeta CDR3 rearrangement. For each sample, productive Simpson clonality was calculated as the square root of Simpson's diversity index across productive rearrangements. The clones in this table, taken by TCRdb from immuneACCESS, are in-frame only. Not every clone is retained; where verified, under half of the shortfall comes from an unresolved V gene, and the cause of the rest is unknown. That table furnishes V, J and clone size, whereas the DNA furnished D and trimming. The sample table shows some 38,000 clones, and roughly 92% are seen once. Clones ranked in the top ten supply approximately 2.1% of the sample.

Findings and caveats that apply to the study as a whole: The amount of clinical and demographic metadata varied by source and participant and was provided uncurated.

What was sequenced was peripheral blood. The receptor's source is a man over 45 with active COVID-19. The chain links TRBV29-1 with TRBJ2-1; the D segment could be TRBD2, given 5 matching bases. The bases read TGCAGCGTTGTCCGAGGGCTGTCTCTTGAACAGTTCTTC. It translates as CSVVRGLSLEQFF.